This T cell receptor beta chain was profiled in a study of blood T cell repertoires in COVID-19. The table came from immunoSEQ multiplex PCR; TCRdb's copy has only in-frame clones and leaves some out. This sample yields hundreds of thousands of clones, of which over 70% are seen a single time; approximately 8% belongs to the top ten. The source of this sequence is a woman at least 80 years old with acute or convalescent COVID-19. Source material: peripheral blood.

The CDR3: CASSPPGHSYGYTF. DNA for the CDR3: TGTGCCAGCAGCCCGCCGGGACACAGCTATGGCTACACCTTC. This sequence joins TRBV5-6 and TRBJ1-2; D is perhaps TRBD1 (6 bases). V lost 4 bases to trimming and J lost 4 bases, with 14 bases between them. CDR1 is SGHDT, CDR2 YYEEEE, per germline. The CDR3 is 14 residues long.